This T cell receptor beta chain originates from a study of cytomegalovirus exposure and HLA in healthy donors. Study conclusions and caveats: Being productive about 87% or about 30% of the time was typical of most TCR beta V segments in an earlier analysis. In a later analysis, a genetic analysis reported fewer productive-TCR N-insertions in an Asian-associated ancestry cluster than the cohort average.

The V gene's germline CDR1 is SGHRS and CDR2 YFSETQ. V was shortened by 4 bases and J by 7 bases, with 11 bases between the two germline ends. CDR3 size: 12 residues. With 60 Vbeta and 13 Jbeta primers, the PCR was carried out. Clones were sequenced by immunoSEQ multiplex PCR, and TCRdb holds only the in-frame ones, with some missing. The data show 120,000 to 150,000 clones, around three quarters seen once. Concerning this clone: The antigen is undetermined. The sample holds other DNA sequences that translate to the same CDR3.

The specimen sequenced was PBMCs. This TCR came from a man between 40 and 49 years old in good health and CMV-seronegative. The chain combines TRBV5-1 with TRBJ1-1, with a tentative D call TRBD1 (5 bases). The CDR3 spells CASSPETGEAFF. The CDR3 bases are TGCGCCAGCAGCCCAGAAACAGGTGAAGCTTTCTTT. Drawing the rest from reference TRBV5-1 and TRBJ1-1, the complete variable domain is KAGVTQTPRYLIKTRGQQVTLSCSPISGHRSVSWYQQTPGQGLQFLFEYFSETQRNKGNFPGRFSGRQFSNSRSEMNVSTLELGDSALYLCASSPETGEAFFGQGTRLTVV.